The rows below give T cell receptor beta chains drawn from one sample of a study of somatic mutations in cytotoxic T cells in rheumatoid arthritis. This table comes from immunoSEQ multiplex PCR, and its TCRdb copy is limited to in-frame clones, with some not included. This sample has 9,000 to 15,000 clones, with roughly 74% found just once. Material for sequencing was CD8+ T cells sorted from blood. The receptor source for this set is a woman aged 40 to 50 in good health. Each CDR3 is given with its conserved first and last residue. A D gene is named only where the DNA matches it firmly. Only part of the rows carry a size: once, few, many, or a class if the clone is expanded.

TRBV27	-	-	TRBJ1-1	TGTGCCAGCAGTCTCGGCCCCTTTATTGAAGCTTTCTTT	CASSLGPFIEAFF
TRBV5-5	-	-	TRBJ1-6	TGTGCCAGCAGCTTAAATTCCGGGGCCTTGTACTCACCCCTCCACTTT	CASSLNSGALYSPLHF
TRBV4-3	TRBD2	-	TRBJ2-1	TGCGCCAGCAGTCGATGGACTAGCGACAATGAGCAGTTCTTC	CASSRWTSDNEQFF
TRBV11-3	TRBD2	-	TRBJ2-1	TGTGCCAGCAGCTCCTCCGGGACTAGCGACGAGCAGTTCTTC	CASSSSGTSDEQFF
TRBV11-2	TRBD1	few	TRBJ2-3	TGTGCCAGCAGCGCCGGGACAGGGTGGGTGACAGATACGCAGTATTTT	CASSAGTGWVTDTQYF
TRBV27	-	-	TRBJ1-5	TGTGCCAGCAGTTTTGTTCGCAATCAGCCCCAGCATTTT	CASSFVRNQPQHF
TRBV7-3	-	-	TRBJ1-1	TGTGCCAGCAGTGGGTGGGGGACTGAAGCTTTCTTT	CASSGWGTEAFF
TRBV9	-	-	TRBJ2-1	TGTGCCAGCAGCGTAGAGTCAGCGGCCTACAATGAGCAGTTCTTC	CASSVESAAYNEQFF
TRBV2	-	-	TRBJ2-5	TGTGCCAGCAGTGAAGCCAGGATGGAAGAGACCCAGTACTTC	CASSEARMEETQYF
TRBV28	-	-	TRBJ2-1	TGTGCCAGCAGTTTCCGCGCCCCAGGTGTCTCCTACAATGAGCAGTTCTTC	CASSFRAPGVSYNEQFF
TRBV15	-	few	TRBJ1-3	TGTGCCACCAGCAGAGATATAGTGGGTAACACCATATATTTT	CATSRDIVGNTIYF
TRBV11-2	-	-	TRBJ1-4	TGTGCCAGCAGCGTCTCTTCGTGGACACGAGGTGAAAAACTGTTTTTT	CASSVSSWTRGEKLFF
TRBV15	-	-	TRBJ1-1	TGTGCCACCAGCTTACATGCGGGAGGGGAAGCTTTCTTT	CATSLHAGGEAFF
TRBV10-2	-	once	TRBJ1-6	TGCGCCAGCAGTGTTTTAGTACAGGGATCACCCCTCCACTTT	CASSVLVQGSPLHF
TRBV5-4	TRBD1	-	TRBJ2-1	TGTGCCAGCAGCTTGTTGCAGGGGGTCTACAATGAGCAGTTCTTC	CASSLLQGVYNEQFF
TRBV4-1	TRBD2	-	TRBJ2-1	TGCGCCAGCAGCCAAGAGGGACTAGCGGGAACGGAGCAGTTCTTC	CASSQEGLAGTEQFF
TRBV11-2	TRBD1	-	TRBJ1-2	TGTGCCAGCAGCGAGGAGGACAGGGGGAACTATGGCTACACCTTC	CASSEEDRGNYGYTF
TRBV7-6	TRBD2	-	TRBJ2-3	TGTGCCAGCAGCCCTCTCCATTCTGGCGGGAGGCCCACAGATACGCAGTATTTT	CASSPLHSGGRPTDTQYF
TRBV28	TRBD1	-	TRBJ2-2	TGTGCCAGCAGACCCGGACAGGACTACACCGGGGAGCTGTTTTTT	CASRPGQDYTGELFF
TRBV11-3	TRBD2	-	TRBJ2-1	TGTGCCAGCAGCTTAGGATGGACTAGCGGGAGGTACAATGAGCAGTTCTTC	CASSLGWTSGRYNEQFF
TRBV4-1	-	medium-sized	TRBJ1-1	TGCGCCAGCAGCCAAGAGAGGAGGGATGAAGCTTTCTTT	CASSQERRDEAFF
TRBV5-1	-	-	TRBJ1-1	TGCGCCAGCAGCTGGGGGACGAGCTTTACTGAAGCTTTCTTT	CASSWGTSFTEAFF
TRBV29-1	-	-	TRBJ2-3	TGCAGCGTTGGGGGCACAGATACGCAGTATTTT	CSVGGTDTQYF
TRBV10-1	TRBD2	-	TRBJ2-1	TGCGCCAGCAGCCAGGGGACTAGGGATGAGCAGTTCTTC	CASSQGTRDEQFF
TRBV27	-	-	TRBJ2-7	TGTGCCAGCAGTTCATCGACCTATTACGAGCAGTACTTC	CASSSSTYYEQYF
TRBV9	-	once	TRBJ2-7	TGTGCCAGCAGCGTTTGGGGCGGGGCAAGCTCCTACGAGCAGTACTTC	CASSVWGGASSYEQYF
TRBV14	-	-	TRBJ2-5	TGTGCCAGCAGCCAAGCCCCGGGACACCAGTACTTC	CASSQAPGHQYF
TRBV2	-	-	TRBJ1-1	TGTGCCAGCAGTCTCGCTTTAGACACTGAAGCTTTCTTT	CASSLALDTEAFF
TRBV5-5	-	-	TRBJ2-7	TGTGCCAGCAGCTTGCGGGACGGGACCTACGAGCAGTACTTC	CASSLRDGTYEQYF
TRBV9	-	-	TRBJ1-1	TGTGCCAGCAGCGTAGGGCCCGAGGGTGGGAGGGAGGGTGAAGCTTTCTTT	CASSVGPEGGREGEAFF
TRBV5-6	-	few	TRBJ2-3	TGTGCCAGCAGCCAGGTCGGGGCAGATACGCAGTATTTT	CASSQVGADTQYF
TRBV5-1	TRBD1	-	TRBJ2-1	TGCGCCAGCAGCTTGGCCCGGACAGGTCCCTACAATGAGCAGTTCTTC	CASSLARTGPYNEQFF
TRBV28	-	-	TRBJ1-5	TGTGCCAGCAGTCCCCTTGACAGCCTAGGTGGACAGCCCCAGCATTTT	CASSPLDSLGGQPQHF
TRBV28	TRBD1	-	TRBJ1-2	TGTGCCAGCAGCTCGCCGGGACAGGGGGCGGCTGGCTACACCTTC	CASSSPGQGAAGYTF
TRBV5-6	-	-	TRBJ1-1	TGTGCCAGCAGCACAGGACAGAACCCGAACACTGAAGCTTTCTTT	CASSTGQNPNTEAFF
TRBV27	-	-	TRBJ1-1	TGTGCCAGCACCCTATCTGGACTGGATTGGACTGAAGCTTTCTTT	CASTLSGLDWTEAFF
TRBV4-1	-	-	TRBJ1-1	TGCGCCAGCAGCCAAGAAATGAACACTGAAGCTTTCTTT	CASSQEMNTEAFF
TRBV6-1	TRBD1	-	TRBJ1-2	TGTGCCAGCAGTGTATCTGGGGACAGCGTCCAGGGCTACACCTTC	CASSVSGDSVQGYTF
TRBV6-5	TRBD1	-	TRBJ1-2	TGTGCCACCGGGACAGAGACTAACTATGGCTACACCTTC	CATGTETNYGYTF
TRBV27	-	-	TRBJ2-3	TGTGCCAGCAGTACCCCTGGGGGCACAGATACGCAGTATTTT	CASSTPGGTDTQYF
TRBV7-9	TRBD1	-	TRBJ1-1	TGTGCCAGCAGCATCTCCGGGACAGGGGGGAGTGAAGCTTTCTTT	CASSISGTGGSEAFF
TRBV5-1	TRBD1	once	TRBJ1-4	TGCGCCAGCAGCCTGGGACAGATTAATGAAAAACTGTTTTTT	CASSLGQINEKLFF
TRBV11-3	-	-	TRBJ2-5	TGTGCCAGCAGCCCTATTCAGGAGGAGACCCAGTACTTC	CASSPIQEETQYF
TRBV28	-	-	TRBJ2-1	TGTGCCAGCAGTCCCCCCTACAATGAGCAGTTCTTC	CASSPPYNEQFF
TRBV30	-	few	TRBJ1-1	TGTGCCTGGAGTGTCGGGATGAACACTGAAGCTTTCTTT	CAWSVGMNTEAFF
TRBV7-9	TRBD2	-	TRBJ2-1	TGTGCCAGCAGCCCCGGAAGCGGGGAATCCTACAATGAGCAGTTCTTC	CASSPGSGESYNEQFF
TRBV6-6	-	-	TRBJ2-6	TGTGCCAGCAGACGACACAGCTCTGGGGCCAACGTCCTGACTTTC	CASRRHSSGANVLTF
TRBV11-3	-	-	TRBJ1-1	TGTGCCAGCAGCTTTTCCCTAAACACTGAAGCTTTCTTT	CASSFSLNTEAFF
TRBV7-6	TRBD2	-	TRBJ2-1	TGTGCCAGCAGCCCCTCACGGGAGGGGTACAATGAGCAGTTCTTC	CASSPSREGYNEQFF
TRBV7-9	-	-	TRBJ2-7	TGTGCCAGCAGCTTAGTGAACAGGGAGTACGAGCAGTACTTC	CASSLVNREYEQYF
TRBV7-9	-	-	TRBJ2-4	TGTGCCAGCAGCTTGGGGGGCCCACCGGGGAAGGGGAACATTCAGTACTTC	CASSLGGPPGKGNIQYF
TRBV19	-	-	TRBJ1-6	TGTGCCAGTAGTATGATGTTGACAGCTGATTCACCCCTCCACTTT	CASSMMLTADSPLHF
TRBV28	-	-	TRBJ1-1	TGTGCCAGCAGTAGCCTCGGGTACATGAACACTGAAGCTTTCTTT	CASSSLGYMNTEAFF
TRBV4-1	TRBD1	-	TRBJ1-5	TGCGCCAGCAGCCAAGAGGCAGGGGGCGGTCAGCCCCAGCATTTT	CASSQEAGGGQPQHF
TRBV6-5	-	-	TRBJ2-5	TGTGCCAGCAGTTACCCAGTAAAGGAACAAGAGACCCAGTACTTC	CASSYPVKEQETQYF